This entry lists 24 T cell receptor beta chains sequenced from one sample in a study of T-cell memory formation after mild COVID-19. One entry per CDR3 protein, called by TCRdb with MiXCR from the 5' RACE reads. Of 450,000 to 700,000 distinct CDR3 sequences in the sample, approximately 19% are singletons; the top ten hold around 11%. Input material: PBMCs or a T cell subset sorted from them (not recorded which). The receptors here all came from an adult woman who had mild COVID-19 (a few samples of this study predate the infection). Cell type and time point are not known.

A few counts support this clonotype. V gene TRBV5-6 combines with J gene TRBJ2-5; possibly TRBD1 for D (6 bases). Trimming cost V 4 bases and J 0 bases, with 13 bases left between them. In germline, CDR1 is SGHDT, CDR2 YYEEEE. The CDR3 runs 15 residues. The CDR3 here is CASSPTNRDQETQYF. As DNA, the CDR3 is TGTGCCAGCAGCCCGACGAACAGGGACCAAGAGACCCAGTACTTC.

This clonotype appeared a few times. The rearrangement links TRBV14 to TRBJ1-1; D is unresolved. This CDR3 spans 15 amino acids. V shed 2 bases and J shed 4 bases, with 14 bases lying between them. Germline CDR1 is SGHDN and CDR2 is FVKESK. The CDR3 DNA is TGTGCCAGCAGCCAACATGGGCGTCGGGTCACTGAAGCTTTCTTT. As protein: CASSQHGRRVTEAFF.

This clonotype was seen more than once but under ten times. The CDR3 loop is CASARGTYEQYF. The CDR3 DNA follows: TGTGCCAGCGCTAGAGGGACTTACGAGCAGTACTTC. J is TRBJ2-7 and V is TRBV16; D possibly corresponds to TRBD2 (6 bases). The CDR3 runs to 12 residues. CDR1 is KGHSY, CDR2 FQNENV, per germline. Trimming took 8 bases from V and 4 from J, leaving 12 bases between them.

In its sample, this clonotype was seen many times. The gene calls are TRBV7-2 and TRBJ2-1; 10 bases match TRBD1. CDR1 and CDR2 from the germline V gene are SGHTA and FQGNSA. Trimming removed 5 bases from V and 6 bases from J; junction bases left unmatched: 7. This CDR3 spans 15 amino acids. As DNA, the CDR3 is TGTGCCAGCAGCCCCGCGCGGACAGGGGGCAATGAGCAGTTCTTC. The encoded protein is CASSPARTGGNEQFF.

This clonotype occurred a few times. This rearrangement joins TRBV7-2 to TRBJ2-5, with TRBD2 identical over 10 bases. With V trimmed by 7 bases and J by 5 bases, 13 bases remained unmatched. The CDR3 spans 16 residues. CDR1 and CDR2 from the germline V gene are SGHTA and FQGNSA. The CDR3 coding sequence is TGTGCCAGCACCCGGGGGGGAAGCGGGAGGGCGGAGACCCAGTACTTC. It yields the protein CASTRGGSGRAETQYF.

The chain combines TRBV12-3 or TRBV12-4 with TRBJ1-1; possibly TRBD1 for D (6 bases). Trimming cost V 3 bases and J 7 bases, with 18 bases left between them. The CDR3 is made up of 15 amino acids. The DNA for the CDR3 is TGTGCCAGCAGTTTCGATGTCTATGCAGGGGATGAAGCTTTCTTT. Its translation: CASSFDVYAGDEAFF.

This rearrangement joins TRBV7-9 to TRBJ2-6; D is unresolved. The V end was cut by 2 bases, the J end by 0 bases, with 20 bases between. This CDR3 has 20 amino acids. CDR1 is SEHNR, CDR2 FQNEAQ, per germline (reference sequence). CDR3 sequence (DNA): TGTGCCAGCAGCTTATTTTCTTCCGGGCCCGATTACTCTGGGGCCAACGTCCTGACTTTC. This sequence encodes CASSLFSSGPDYSGANVLTF.

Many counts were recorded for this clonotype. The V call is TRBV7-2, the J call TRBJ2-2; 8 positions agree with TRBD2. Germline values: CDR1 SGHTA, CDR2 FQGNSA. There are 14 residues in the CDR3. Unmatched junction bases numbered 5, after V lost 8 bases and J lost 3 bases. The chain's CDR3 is CASQREFDTGELFF. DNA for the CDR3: TGTGCCAGCCAGCGGGAGTTCGACACCGGGGAGCTGTTTTTT.

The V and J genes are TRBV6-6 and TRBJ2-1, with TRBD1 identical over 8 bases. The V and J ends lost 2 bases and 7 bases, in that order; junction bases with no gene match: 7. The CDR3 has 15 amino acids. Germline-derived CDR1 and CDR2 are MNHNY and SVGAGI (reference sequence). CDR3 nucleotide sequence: TGTGCCAGCAGTTACGGGTCAGGGGGCGTTAATGAGCAGTTCTTC. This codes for CASSYGSGGVNEQFF.

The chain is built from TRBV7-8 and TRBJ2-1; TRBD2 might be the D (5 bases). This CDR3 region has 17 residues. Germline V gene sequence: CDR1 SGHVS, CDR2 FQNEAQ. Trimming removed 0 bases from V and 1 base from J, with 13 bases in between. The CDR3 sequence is CASSLAEADLSYNEQFF. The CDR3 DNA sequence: TGTGCCAGCAGCTTAGCAGAAGCGGACCTATCCTACAATGAGCAGTTCTTC. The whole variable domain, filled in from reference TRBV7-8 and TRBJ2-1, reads GAGVSQSPRYKVAKRGQDVALRCDPISGHVSLFWYQQALGQGPEFLTYFQNEAQLDKSGLPSDRFFAERPEGSVSTLKIQRTQQEDSAVYLCASSLAEADLSYNEQFFGPGTRLTVL.

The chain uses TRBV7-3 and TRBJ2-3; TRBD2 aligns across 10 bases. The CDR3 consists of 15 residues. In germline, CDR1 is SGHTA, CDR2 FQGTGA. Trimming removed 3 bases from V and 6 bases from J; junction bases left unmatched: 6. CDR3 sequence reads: CASSFSGGPPDTQYF. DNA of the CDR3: TGTGCCAGCAGCTTTAGCGGGGGGCCCCCGGATACGCAGTATTTT.

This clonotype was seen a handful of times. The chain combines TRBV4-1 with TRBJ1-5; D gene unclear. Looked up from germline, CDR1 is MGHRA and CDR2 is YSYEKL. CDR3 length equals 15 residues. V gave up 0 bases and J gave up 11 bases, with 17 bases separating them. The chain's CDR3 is CASSQERAVTIAQHF. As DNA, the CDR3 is TGCGCCAGCAGCCAAGAGCGCGCAGTCACTATCGCCCAGCATTTT.

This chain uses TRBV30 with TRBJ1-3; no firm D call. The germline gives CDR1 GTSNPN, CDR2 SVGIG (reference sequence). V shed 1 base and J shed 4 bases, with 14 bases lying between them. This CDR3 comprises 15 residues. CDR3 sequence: CAWSGGVLQGNTIYF. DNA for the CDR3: TGTGCCTGGAGTGGCGGGGTCCTTCAAGGAAACACCATATATTTT.

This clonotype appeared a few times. CDR3 amino acids: CASSVGGGKNEQYF. The DNA of the CDR3 is TGTGCCAGCAGTGTCGGCGGGGGCAAAAACGAGCAGTACTTC. The rearrangement links TRBV25-1 to TRBJ2-7, with D possibly matching TRBD2 (7 bases). In germline, CDR1 is MGHDK, CDR2 SYGVNS. The V end lost 4 bases, the J end lost 5 bases, and 15 bases lay between the germline ends. The CDR3 spans 14 residues.

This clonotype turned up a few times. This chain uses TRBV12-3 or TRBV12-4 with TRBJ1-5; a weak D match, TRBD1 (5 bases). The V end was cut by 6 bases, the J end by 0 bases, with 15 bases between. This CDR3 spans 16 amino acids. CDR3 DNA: TGTGCCAGCAGACTCGGGGGAGGGAATAGCAATCAGCCCCAGCATTTT. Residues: CASRLGGGNSNQPQHF.

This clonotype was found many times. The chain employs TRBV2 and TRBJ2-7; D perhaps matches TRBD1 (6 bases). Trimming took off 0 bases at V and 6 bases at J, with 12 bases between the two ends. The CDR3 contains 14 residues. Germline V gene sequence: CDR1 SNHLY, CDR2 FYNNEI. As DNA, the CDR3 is TGTGCCAGCAGTGAAGCGCTTGGCAGGGGCGAGCAGTACTTC. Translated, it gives CASSEALGRGEQYF.

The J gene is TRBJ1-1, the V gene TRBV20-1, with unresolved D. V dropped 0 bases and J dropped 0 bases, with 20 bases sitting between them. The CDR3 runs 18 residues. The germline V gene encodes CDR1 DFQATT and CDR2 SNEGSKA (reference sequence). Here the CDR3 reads CSARDQTGDWVLNTEAFF. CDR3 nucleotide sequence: TGCAGTGCTAGAGATCAGACTGGAGATTGGGTCCTGAACACTGAAGCTTTCTTT.

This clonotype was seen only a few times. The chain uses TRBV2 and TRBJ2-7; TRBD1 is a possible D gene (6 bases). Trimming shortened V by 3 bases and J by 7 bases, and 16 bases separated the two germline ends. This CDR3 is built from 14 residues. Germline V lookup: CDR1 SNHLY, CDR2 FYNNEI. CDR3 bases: TGTGCCAGCAGTGAGACCTTCTCCCAGGGGGAGCAGTACTTC. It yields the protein CASSETFSQGEQYF. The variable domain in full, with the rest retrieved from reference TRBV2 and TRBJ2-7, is EPEVTQTPSHQVTQMGQEVILRCVPISNHLYFYWYRQILGQKVEFLVSFYNNEISEKSEIFDDQFSVERPDGSNFTLKIRSTKLEDSAMYFCASSETFSQGEQYFGPGTRLTVT.

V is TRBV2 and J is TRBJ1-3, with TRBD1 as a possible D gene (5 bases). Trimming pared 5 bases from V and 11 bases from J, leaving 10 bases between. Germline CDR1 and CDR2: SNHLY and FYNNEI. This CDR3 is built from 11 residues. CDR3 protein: CASSLLGAIYF. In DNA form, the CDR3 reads TGTGCCAGCAGTTTATTAGGGGCCATATATTTT.

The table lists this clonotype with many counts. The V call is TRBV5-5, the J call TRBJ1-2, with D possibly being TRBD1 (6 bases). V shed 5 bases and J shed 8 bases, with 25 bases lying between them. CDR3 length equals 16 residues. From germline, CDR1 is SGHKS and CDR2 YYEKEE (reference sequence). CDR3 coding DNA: TGTGCCAGCAGGCGGGACACGGGCACGAAGTTTGAGGGCTACACCTTC. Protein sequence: CASRRDTGTKFEGYTF.

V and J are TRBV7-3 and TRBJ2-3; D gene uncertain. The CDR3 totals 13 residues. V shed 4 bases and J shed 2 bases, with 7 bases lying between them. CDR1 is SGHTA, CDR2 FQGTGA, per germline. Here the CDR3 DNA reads TGTGCCAGCAGCTCCGGCTCCACAGATACGCAGTATTTT. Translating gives CASSSGSTDTQYF. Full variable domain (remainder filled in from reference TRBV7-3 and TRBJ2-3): GAGVSQTPSNKVTEKGKYVELRCDPISGHTALYWYRQSLGQGPEFLIYFQGTGAADDSGLPNDRFFAVRPEGSVSTLKIQRTERGDSAVYLCASSSGSTDTQYFGPGTRLTVL.

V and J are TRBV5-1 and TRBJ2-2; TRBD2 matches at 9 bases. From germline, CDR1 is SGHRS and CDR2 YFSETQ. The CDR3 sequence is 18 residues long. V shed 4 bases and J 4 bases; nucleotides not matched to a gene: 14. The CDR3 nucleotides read TGCGCCAGCAGCCGACATAACGGACTAGCGAGTACCACCGGGGAGCTGTTTTTT. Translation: CASSRHNGLASTTGELFF.

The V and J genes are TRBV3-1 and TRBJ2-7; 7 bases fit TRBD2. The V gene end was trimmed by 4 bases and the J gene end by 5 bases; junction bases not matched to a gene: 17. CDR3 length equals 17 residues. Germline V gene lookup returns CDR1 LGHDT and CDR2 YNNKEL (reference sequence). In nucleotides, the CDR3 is TGTGCCAGCAGCCCCCTGGGGGGGGTAACCCCTACCGACGAGCAGTACTTC. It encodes CASSPLGGVTPTDEQYF.

The CDR3 protein is CASSLAMGPGNTIYF. CDR3 bases: TGTGCCAGCAGCTTAGCGATGGGGCCGGGAAACACCATATATTTT. This chain connects TRBV7-9 to TRBJ1-3; a weak D match, TRBD1 (5 bases). The CDR3 is 15 residues long. The V end lost 0 bases, the J end lost 4 bases, and 10 bases lay between the germline ends. Germline V lookup: CDR1 SEHNR, CDR2 FQNEAQ (reference sequence).